This T cell receptor beta chain was recorded in a study of cytomegalovirus exposure and HLA in healthy donors. Of note for this clone: The target antigen is unknown.

Primers for the PCR totalled 60 Vbeta and 13 Jbeta. The assay was immunoSEQ multiplex PCR, and TCRdb's table has in-frame clones only and misses some. This table has fewer than 150,000 clones, more than 70% appearing once. The CDR3 sequence is 13 residues long. The germline V gene has CDR1 MNHEY and CDR2 SMNVEV (reference sequence). Losses at the gene ends were 8 bases for V and 0 bases for J; bases not matched to a gene: 2. Findings of the study overall: Using the classifier, cytomegalovirus status was reportedly diagnosed with high specificity and sensitivity. Reported findings show TCR beta sequences accurately forecast HLA-A and HLA-B alleles in most subjects. A later analysis showed TCR association rates differing by HLA locus, peaking at DRB1 and lowest at HLA-C.

V and J are TRBV27 and TRBJ2-7, with TRBD2 matching 9 bases. The TCR was taken from a man aged 35-49 years in good health and CMV-seronegative. Sequencing was performed on PBMCs. The CDR3 loop reads CASRLADSYEQYF. CDR3 DNA: TGTGCCAGCCGACTAGCGGACTCCTACGAGCAGTACTTC.